This TCR beta chain comes out of a study of blood T cell repertoires in COVID-19. Assay used: immunoSEQ multiplex PCR; TCRdb lists only in-frame clones, some missing. The profile shows about 150,000 clones, 65% to 85% of them singletons. V lost 5 bases and J 1 base, leaving 12 bases between the germline ends. CDR3 size: 14 residues. Germline lookup yields CDR1 SGHRS and CDR2 YFSETQ. This clone was observed once. V is TRBV5-1 and J is TRBJ1-1, with D possibly TRBD1 on 5 matching bases. Specimen: peripheral blood. This TCR derives from a woman over 75 with acute or convalescent COVID-19. The CDR3 DNA reads TGCGCCAGCAGGCGGGGGGGACCGAACACTGAAGCTTTCTTT. Translated: CASRRGGPNTEAFF. Full variable domain (outside the CDR3, taken from reference TRBV5-1 and TRBJ1-1): KAGVTQTPRYLIKTRGQQVTLSCSPISGHRSVSWYQQTPGQGLQFLFEYFSETQRNKGNFPGRFSGRQFSNSRSEMNVSTLELGDSALYLCASRRGGPNTEAFFGQGTRLTVV.